This paragraph covers one T cell receptor beta chain sequence. These data originate in a study of blood T cell repertoires in COVID-19. As for the study in general: Samples representing acute and convalescent COVID-19 were sourced from the United States, Italy and Spain.

As originally analysed: Estimated nucleated cell counts came from reference gene primer amplification. The table came from immunoSEQ multiplex PCR; TCRdb's copy has only in-frame clones and leaves some out. D and trimming come from the DNA, and the V and J calls and clone size come from that table. The data contain hundreds of thousands of clones, 70% to 90% of them singletons. The origin of this receptor is a woman in her 30s with active or convalescent COVID-19. Sequenced material: peripheral blood.

The CDR3 region has the DNA TGCGCCAGCAGCCAAGAGAGGTCCGGGGGGTATTACAATGAGCAGTTCTTC. Translating gives CASSQERSGGYYNEQFF. This rearrangement joins TRBV4-1 to TRBJ2-1; 7 bases are a match to TRBD2. With V trimmed by 0 bases and J by 4 bases, 9 bases remained unmatched. The CDR3 consists of 17 residues. CDR1 and CDR2 from the germline V gene are MGHRA and YSYEKL.